Listed below are T cell receptor beta chains from one sample, sequenced in a study of T cell changes during pregnancy in multiple sclerosis. The data were produced by immunoSEQ multiplex PCR, yet TCRdb's version contains in-frame clones alone and is incomplete. Of 91,000 or so clones listed, 85% to 95% were seen once; the top ten hold more than 2%. The sample here was peripheral blood, taken after pregnancy. The receptor set was obtained from a female donor with multiple sclerosis, enrolled in a pregnancy study. Both conserved end residues are part of each CDR3. Each record gives: clone size, V gene, D gene, J gene, CDR3 DNA, CDR3 protein. A D gene is named only where the DNA matches it firmly. For some rows the clone size is stated as once, few or many, or as a class when expanded; others skip it.

size: .; V: TRBV5-1; D: TRBD1; J: TRBJ2-7; DNA: TGCGCCAGCGGCCGGGACAGCAGCTCCTACGAGCAGTACTTC; CDR3: CASGRDSSSYEQYF
size: once; V: TRBV11-2; D: .; J: TRBJ2-1; DNA: TGTGCCAGCAGCTTAGGGGCGGGGTTTAGAGGTTCCTACAATGAGCAGTTCTTC; CDR3: CASSLGAGFRGSYNEQFF
size: .; V: TRBV7-9; D: TRBD2; J: TRBJ2-3; DNA: TGTGCCAGCAGCTCTGGACTAGGGAGCACAGATACGCAGTATTTT; CDR3: CASSSGLGSTDTQYF
size: .; V: TRBV6-5; D: .; J: TRBJ2-5; DNA: TGTGCCAGCAGTTACTCGGGGGGGGCTGAGACCCAGTACTTC; CDR3: CASSYSGGAETQYF
size: .; V: TRBV5-6; D: .; J: TRBJ1-5; DNA: TGTGCCAGCAGCCTCCCAGGGCGGAATCAGCCCCAGCATTTT; CDR3: CASSLPGRNQPQHF
size: .; V: TRBV5-4; D: TRBD2; J: TRBJ2-1; DNA: TGTGCCAGCAGCAGTACTAGCGGGAGCTCCTACAATGAGCAGTTCTTC; CDR3: CASSSTSGSSYNEQFF
size: .; V: TRBV7-6; D: TRBD1; J: TRBJ2-7; DNA: TGTGCCAGCAGCGAAAGTTGGGGCAGGGGGCAAGAGCAGTACTTC; CDR3: CASSESWGRGQEQYF
size: once; V: TRBV9; D: TRBD2; J: TRBJ2-7; DNA: TGTGCCAGCAGCCCCTCAGCGGGAGTCCGACTTCCCTACGAGCAGTACTTC; CDR3: CASSPSAGVRLPYEQYF
size: .; V: TRBV7-6; D: .; J: TRBJ1-5; DNA: TGTGCCAGCAGCTGGGGCCCGCTGCGTGGCAATCAGCCCCAGCATTTT; CDR3: CASSWGPLRGNQPQHF
size: .; V: TRBV5-6; D: TRBD1; J: TRBJ2-7; DNA: TGTGCCAGCAGCCAGTACCGGGACAGGGGCTACGAGCAGTACTTC; CDR3: CASSQYRDRGYEQYF
size: .; V: TRBV5-6; D: .; J: TRBJ1-1; DNA: TGTGCCAGCAGCTATCGCGGACTGCTGAACACTGAAGCTTTCTTT; CDR3: CASSYRGLLNTEAFF
size: .; V: TRBV6-5; D: TRBD1; J: TRBJ1-6; DNA: TGTGCCAGCAGACTCCGGGACAGGGACAATTCACCCCTCCACTTT; CDR3: CASRLRDRDNSPLHF
size: .; V: TRBV11-2; D: .; J: TRBJ2-5; DNA: TGTGCCAGCAGCTCTAGGGGGGAGACCCAGTACTTC; CDR3: CASSSRGETQYF
size: .; V: TRBV6-5; D: TRBD1; J: TRBJ1-4; DNA: TGTGCCAGCAAATGGACAGGGGGCGACGAAAAACTGTTTTTT; CDR3: CASKWTGGDEKLFF
size: .; V: TRBV6-6; D: TRBD1; J: TRBJ2-7; DNA: TGTGCCAGCAGCCGACAGGGCCTAAACTACGAGCAGTACTTC; CDR3: CASSRQGLNYEQYF
size: .; V: TRBV9; D: .; J: TRBJ1-1; DNA: TGTGCCAGCAGCCAGGATAACACGGCAGCTTTCTTT; CDR3: CASSQDNTAAFF
size: once; V: TRBV19; D: .; J: TRBJ2-1; DNA: TGTGCCTCCAAGGGGGCGGGGTCCTACAATGAGCAGTTCTTC; CDR3: CASKGAGSYNEQFF
size: .; V: TRBV6-1; D: .; J: TRBJ2-7; DNA: TGTGCCAGCAGTGAACAGGACATCTACGAGCAGTACTTC; CDR3: CASSEQDIYEQYF
size: .; V: TRBV7-9; D: .; J: TRBJ1-6; DNA: TGTGCCAGCAGCTTAGGTGACGGGCCCCTCCACTTT; CDR3: CASSLGDGPLHF
size: .; V: TRBV12-5; D: TRBD2; J: TRBJ2-1; DNA: TGTGCTAGTGGTTTGCTAAGGACTAGCGGGAGCAATGAGCAGTTCTTC; CDR3: CASGLLRTSGSNEQFF
size: .; V: TRBV7-6; D: TRBD1; J: TRBJ2-1; DNA: TGTGCCAGCAGCTCACTCTCCGGGACAGGCCTATACAATGAGCAGTTCTTC; CDR3: CASSSLSGTGLYNEQFF
size: .; V: TRBV14; D: .; J: TRBJ1-2; DNA: TGTGCCAGCAGCCAAGATTGGCAGGGATATGGCTACACCTTC; CDR3: CASSQDWQGYGYTF